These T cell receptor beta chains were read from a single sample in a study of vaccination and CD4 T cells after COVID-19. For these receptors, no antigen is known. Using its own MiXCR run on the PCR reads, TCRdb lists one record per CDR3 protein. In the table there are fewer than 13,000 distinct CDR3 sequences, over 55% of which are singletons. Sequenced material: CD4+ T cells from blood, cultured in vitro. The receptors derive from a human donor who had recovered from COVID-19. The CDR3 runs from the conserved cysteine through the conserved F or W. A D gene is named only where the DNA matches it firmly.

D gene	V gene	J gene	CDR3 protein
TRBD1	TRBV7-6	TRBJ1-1	CASGQDLNTEAFF
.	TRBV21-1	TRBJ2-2	CASSKTQGTGELFF
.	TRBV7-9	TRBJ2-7	CASSSKPLGGAHHEQYF
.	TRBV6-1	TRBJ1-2	CASNPGAFGYTF
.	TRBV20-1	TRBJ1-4	CSARTGTSNEKLFF
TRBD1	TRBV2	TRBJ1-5	CASNLQGVPQPQHF
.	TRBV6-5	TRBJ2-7	CASSYSEGYEQYF
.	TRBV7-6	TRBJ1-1	CASSSLGTKGTEAFF
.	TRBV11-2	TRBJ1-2	CASSLEGNYGYTF
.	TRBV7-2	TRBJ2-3	CASSLAGGPSGDTQYF
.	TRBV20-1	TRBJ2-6	CSASLHASGANVLTF
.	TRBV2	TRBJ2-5	CASTSGEGAWETQYF
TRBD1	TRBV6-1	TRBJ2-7	CASSGQRGQSSYEQYF
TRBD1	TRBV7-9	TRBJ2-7	CASSPQGVSYEQYF
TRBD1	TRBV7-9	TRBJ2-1	CASSPLGQGYNEQFF
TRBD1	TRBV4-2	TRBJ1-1	CASRRDRDTEAFF
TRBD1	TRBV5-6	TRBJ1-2	CASSSRGTGGFGYTF
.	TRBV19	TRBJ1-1	CASSPRLRLGSEAFF
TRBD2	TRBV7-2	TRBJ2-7	CASSRGLAGGTYEQYF
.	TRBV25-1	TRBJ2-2	CASSERGAGAGELFF
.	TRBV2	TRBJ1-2	CASGQTNYGYTF
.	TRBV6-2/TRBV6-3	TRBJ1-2	CASSYKDTGRDTF